This TCR beta chain derives from a study of vaccination and CD4 T cells after COVID-19. Study results and limitations: Convalescent patients' vaccine-specific clones were spike mono-reactive in 304 of 307 cases.

Treatment noted: roughly 11-day PBMC culture with coronavirus spike peptide pools or control peptides (ViraFEST assay). CD4+ T cells that had been cultured provided DNA sequenced with the Oncomine TCR Beta short-read assay. TCRdb fed the PCR reads into MiXCR, producing one record per CDR3 protein. The sample has under 20,000 distinct CDR3 sequences, 67% seen once. Note on this clonotype: Its specificity is unknown.

With 0 bases clipped from V and 4 bases from J, the junction kept 2 bases outside the gene matches. Germline V lookup: CDR1 MNHEY, CDR2 SVGEGT. This CDR3 is built from 14 residues. This sequence originates from a human donor who had recovered from COVID-19. The sequenced sample consisted of CD4+ T cells from blood, cultured in vitro. This chain joins TRBV6-2 or TRBV6-3 and TRBJ1-2; 7 bases fit TRBD1. The DNA for the CDR3 is TGTGCCAGCAGTTACTCGGGACAGACCTATGGCTACACCTTC. Its translation is CASSYSGQTYGYTF.